This TCR beta chain was captured in a study of T cell responses to AZD1222 COVID-19 vaccine. Study overall: Second doses that came at about 4 or about 12 weeks were put together. Study-wide results and caveats: No day 14 peak samples; only post-peak repertoires were characterized. Clonal diversity may have been underestimated in mostly white British donors. Two AZD1222 doses significantly raised spike-specific TCR breadth and depth over controls.

Clones were sequenced by immunoSEQ multiplex PCR, and TCRdb holds only the in-frame ones, with some missing. Of 100,000 to 150,000 clones in the sample, roughly 90% were seen once. To note about this clone: Its antigen remains unidentified.

The CDR3 has 16 residues. Per the germline V gene, CDR1 is SGHVS and CDR2 is FNYEAQ. V was trimmed by 2 bases and J by 2 bases, leaving 14 bases between them. This receptor was taken from an adult in good health. This sequence joins TRBV7-6 and TRBJ2-3; D might be TRBD1 or TRBD2, each matching 5 bases. Sequenced material: peripheral blood, taken on day 0 of AZD1222 vaccination. The CDR3 here is CASSLNSGQYTDTQYF. CDR3 DNA: TGTGCCAGCAGCTTAAACTCGGGGCAGTACACAGATACGCAGTATTTT.